The subject of this entry is one TCR beta chain. The data originate from a study of blood T cell repertoires in COVID-19. Study-wide background: The United States, Italy and Spain provided the acute and convalescent COVID-19 samples. T cells, B-cell-depleted T cells, or PBMCs provided the cDNA or gDNA that served as material.

Original data processing: Scientists estimated how many nucleated cells there were by amplifying reference gene primers. The repertoire was sequenced with immunoSEQ multiplex PCR; TCRdb's copy has only in-frame clones and lacks some. V, J and clone size were drawn from that table, and D and trimming were deduced from the DNA. Here the sample spans roughly 120,000 clones, 90% being singletons. The ends were cut back, 3 bases at V and 7 bases at J, with 10 bases in the middle. The CDR3 sequence is 13 residues long. CDR1 LGHDT and CDR2 YNNKEL come from the germline V gene (reference sequence). The chain is built from TRBV3-1 (or the pseudogene TRBV3-2) and TRBJ2-1, with a possible D match to TRBD1 (6 bases). The clonotype originates from a man aged 50 or older with active COVID-19. Sequencing was done on a sample of peripheral blood. CDR3: CASSHVGGNEQFF. The CDR3 DNA reads as TGTGCCAGCAGCCATGTAGGGGGAAATGAGCAGTTCTTC.